Below are 29 T cell receptor beta chains sequenced from a single sample in a study of T cell responses to AZD1222 COVID-19 vaccine. Produced via immunoSEQ multiplex PCR; TCRdb's table is partial and in-frame only. The data contain about 120,000 clones, around 93% of them singletons. This sample comprised peripheral blood, obtained 28 days after the second AZD1222 dose. These receptors originate from an adult who received the AZD1222 COVID-19 vaccine.

The chain combines TRBV9 with TRBJ1-1, with D possibly TRBD1 on 5 matching bases. Germline lookup yields CDR1 SGDLS and CDR2 YYNGEE. The CDR3 sequence is 17 residues long. V lost 2 bases, J lost 3 bases, and 20 bases lay in between. DNA of the CDR3: TGTGCCAGCAGCGTTCTTACAGGATTTCAGAGAGACACTGAAGCTTTCTTT. It codes for CASSVLTGFQRDTEAFF.

This clone was recorded only once. The chain links TRBV18 to TRBJ2-1; D ambiguous. The CDR3 loop spans 14 amino acids. Trimming stripped 4 bases from V and 5 bases from J, with 12 bases between. Per the germline V gene, CDR1 is KGHSH and CDR2 is LQKENI. CDR3 protein: CASSRVAADNEQFF. The CDR3 bases are TGTGCCAGCTCACGGGTCGCTGCGGACAATGAGCAGTTCTTC.

The chain links TRBV14 to TRBJ2-1; TRBD1 might be the D (6 bases). The germline gives CDR1 SGHDN, CDR2 FVKESK. V shed 4 bases and J shed 10 bases, with 17 bases lying between them. CDR3 length: 14 amino acids. The CDR3 coding sequence is TGTGCCAGCAGCCGGGGGACATATCAAGGGGAGCAGTTCTTC. It codes for CASSRGTYQGEQFF.

This CDR3 is CASSSTGQRGTQYF. CDR3 DNA sequence: TGTGCCAGCAGTTCGACCGGGCAGCGGGGGACCCAGTACTTC. The chain links TRBV5-8 to TRBJ2-5, with 7 bases aligning to TRBD2. CDR3 length equals 14 residues. CDR1 and CDR2 (germline): SGHTS, YDEGEE. V lost 5 bases to trimming and J lost 7 bases; unmatched junction nucleotides: 11.

The genes are TRBV7-6 and TRBJ2-1, with TRBD1 identical over 9 bases. The CDR3 has 17 amino acids. Losses at the gene ends were 5 bases for V and 9 bases for J; bases not matched to a gene: 17. Germline lookup yields CDR1 SGHVS and CDR2 FNYEAQ. The CDR3 protein is CASSTYKGQGPYGEQFF. CDR3 bases: TGTGCCAGCAGCACATATAAGGGACAGGGTCCGTACGGTGAGCAGTTCTTC. Drawing the rest from reference TRBV7-6 and TRBJ2-1, the complete variable domain is GAGVSQSPRYKVTKRGQDVALRCDPISGHVSLYWYRQALGQGPEFLTYFNYEAQQDKSGLPNDRFSAERPEGSISTLTIQRTEQRDSAMYRCASSTYKGQGPYGEQFFGPGTRLTVL.

The chain has TRBV4-3 and TRBJ2-7, with D perhaps TRBD2 (5 bases). The CDR3 has 15 residues. The V end was cut by 0 bases, the J end by 1 base, with 10 bases between. CDR1 is LGHNA and CDR2 is YSLEER in the germline V gene. The CDR3 here is CASSQEASISYEQYF. The CDR3 bases are TGCGCCAGCAGCCAAGAGGCTAGCATTTCCTACGAGCAGTACTTC.

This clone appeared once. V and J are TRBV7-9 and TRBJ1-1; maybe TRBD1 (5 bases). CDR1 and CDR2 from the germline V gene are SEHNR and FQNEAQ (reference sequence). The CDR3 covers 14 residues. V lost 3 bases and J 1 base, leaving 9 bases between the germline ends. As DNA, the CDR3 is TGTGCCAGCAGCTTCCGGGACGGGAACACTGAAGCTTTCTTT. It translates to CASSFRDGNTEAFF.

This chain connects TRBV18 to TRBJ1-6; 7 bases line up with TRBD1. The CDR3 runs 16 residues. Germline V lookup: CDR1 KGHSH, CDR2 LQKENI. V lost 6 bases, J lost 3 bases, and 8 bases stayed unmatched. This chain's CDR3 is CASSPTGTDYNSPLHF. In DNA form, the CDR3 reads TGTGCCAGCTCGCCAACTGGGACAGACTATAATTCACCCCTCCACTTT.

The gene calls are TRBV5-5 and TRBJ2-7; 12 bases map to TRBD2. J was trimmed by 2 bases and V by 1 base; bases with no gene match: 4. This CDR3 region has 16 residues. Per the germline V gene, CDR1 is SGHKS and CDR2 is YYEKEE (reference sequence). In nucleotides, the CDR3 is TGTGCCAGCAGCTTGCGTCTAGCGGGGGGGGCCTACGAGCAGTACTTC. Protein product: CASSLRLAGGAYEQYF.

This chain's CDR3 is CASSPPGGGGRKGNQPQHF. The CDR3 DNA follows: TGTGCCAGCAGCCCCCCTGGGGGTGGTGGGCGGAAGGGCAATCAGCCCCAGCATTTT. The chain employs TRBV21-1 and TRBJ1-5. TRBV21-1 is annotated as a pseudogene. CDR3 size: 19 residues.

In this sample, this clone turned up once. This chain links TRBV7-2 with TRBJ2-3, with TRBD2 as a possible D gene (6 bases). There are 15 residues in the CDR3. V lost 1 base and J lost 6, with 14 bases in between. Looked up from germline, CDR1 is SGHTA and CDR2 is FQGNSA. CDR3 sequence: CASSLGGQGLDTQYF. CDR3 DNA: TGTGCCAGCAGCTTAGGTGGTCAGGGACTGGATACGCAGTATTTT.

With respect to this clone: The same CDR3 is also encoded by other DNA sequences in this sample. J is TRBJ1-1 and V is TRBV13; D gene ambiguous. V shed 0 bases and J shed 2 bases, with 1 base lying between them. Germline V gene data show CDR1 as PRHDT and CDR2 as FYEKMQ (reference sequence). The CDR3 has 12 residues. This CDR3 is CASSLGNTEAFF. The CDR3, as DNA: TGTGCCAGCAGCTTAGGTAACACTGAAGCTTTCTTT.

The chain employs TRBV6-5 and TRBJ1-1; D call uncertain. V was cut by 4 bases and J by 2 bases, with 2 bases left in between. Germline loops: CDR1 MNHEY, CDR2 SVGAGI. The CDR3 has 11 residues. CDR3 amino acids: CASSSNTEAFF. The CDR3 bases are TGTGCCAGCAGTTCAAACACTGAAGCTTTCTTT.

V usage is TRBV11-2 and J usage is TRBJ1-1; no clear D gene. CDR3 length: 15 residues. Trimming stripped 0 bases from V and 0 bases from J, with 8 bases between. CDR1 is SGHAT, CDR2 FQNNGV, per germline. The CDR3 nucleotides are TGTGCCAGCAGCTTAGAGGTTGCTATGAACACTGAAGCTTTCTTT. This codes for CASSLEVAMNTEAFF.

This clone was found once. This chain links TRBV21-1 with TRBJ1-6; the table's D call, TRBD1, was not checked against the DNA. TRBV21-1 is annotated as a pseudogene. CDR3 length equals 17 residues. The DNA of the CDR3 is TGTGCCAGCAGCAAAGGTGACAGGGGGATTAGGCGGTCACCCCTCCACTTT. This gives the protein CASSKGDRGIRRSPLHF.

The rearrangement links TRBV6-6 to TRBJ1-1; D is uncertain. The ends were cut back, 0 bases at V and 0 bases at J, with 5 bases in the middle. The CDR3 length is 14 residues. CDR1 is MNHNY and CDR2 is SVGAGI in the germline V gene (reference sequence). The CDR3 sequence is CASSYSGVNTEAFF. The DNA for the CDR3 is TGTGCCAGCAGTTACTCGGGCGTGAACACTGAAGCTTTCTTT.

The J gene is TRBJ2-2, the V gene TRBV11-2; 8 bases align to TRBD2. J gave up 0 bases and V 4 bases, and 1 base lay outside the gene matches. Germline loops: CDR1 SGHAT, CDR2 FQNNGV. The CDR3 is made up of 15 amino acids. CDR3 sequence: CASSWGLANTGELFF. The CDR3 DNA follows: TGTGCCAGCAGCTGGGGACTAGCGAACACCGGGGAGCTGTTTTTT.

This sequence joins TRBV7-8 and TRBJ1-2; 8 positions agree with TRBD1. V shed 4 bases, J shed 11 bases, and the junction held 21 bases outside the gene matches. The CDR3 length is 17 residues. Germline assignment: CDR1 SGHVS and CDR2 FQNEAQ. The CDR3 protein is CASSSMDPAGTGRVYTF. In nucleotides, the CDR3 is TGTGCCAGCAGCTCGATGGACCCAGCGGGGACAGGACGGGTGTACACCTTC.

The gene calls are TRBV27 and TRBJ1-2, with D maybe TRBD1 (6 bases). Per germline, CDR1 MNHEY and CDR2 SMNVEV (reference sequence). The CDR3 is 14 residues long. Trimming stripped 11 bases from V and 4 bases from J, with 20 bases between. CDR3 coding DNA: TGTGCCGCCGCCCCGGGGGCTCTCCGCTATGGCTACACCTTC. Protein product: CAAAPGALRYGYTF.

This chain joins TRBV15 and TRBJ2-2; D is unclear. The CDR3 runs 12 residues. Looked up from germline, CDR1 is LNHNV and CDR2 is YYDKDF (reference sequence). Trimming stripped 3 bases from V and 10 bases from J, with 9 bases between. The CDR3 spells CATSRRREELFF. CDR3 DNA sequence: TGTGCCACCAGCAGGCGACGCGAGGAGCTGTTTTTT.

The chain uses TRBV7-2 and TRBJ2-1; D gene uncertain. V lost 1 base and J lost 0, with 7 bases in between. This CDR3 region has 15 residues. Germline CDR1 reads SGHTA; CDR2 reads FQGNSA. This CDR3 is CASSLDRSSYNEQFF. The CDR3, as DNA: TGTGCCAGCAGCTTAGACAGATCCTCCTACAATGAGCAGTTCTTC.

The chain has TRBV18 and TRBJ2-1; possible D gene TRBD1, 5 bases. The germline gives CDR1 KGHSH, CDR2 LQKENI. The germline V and J ends were trimmed by 0 bases and 9 bases, with 15 bases remaining between them. The CDR3 loop spans 15 amino acids. The CDR3 reads CASSPPSLREGEQFF. The DNA for the CDR3 is TGTGCCAGCTCACCACCAAGTCTCAGGGAAGGTGAGCAGTTCTTC.

The V and J genes are TRBV5-4 and TRBJ1-5; weak D call: TRBD1 (6 bases). Germline lookup yields CDR1 SGHNT and CDR2 YYREEE (reference sequence). Trimming took 7 bases from V and 1 from J, leaving 9 bases between them. The CDR3 contains 13 residues. The CDR3 region has the DNA TGTGCCAGCTCCCAGGGGAGCAATCAGCCCCAGCATTTT. Residues: CASSQGSNQPQHF. Supplemented by reference TRBV5-4 and TRBJ1-5, the full variable domain reads ETGVTQSPTHLIKTRGQQVTLRCSSQSGHNTVSWYQQALGQGPQFIFQYYREEENGRGNFPPRFSGLQFPNYSSELNVNALELDDSALYLCASSQGSNQPQHFGDGTRLSIL.

The chain links TRBV27 to TRBJ2-7, with 10 bases matching TRBD2. The V and J ends lost 2 bases and 4 bases, in that order; junction bases with no gene match: 8. Germline CDR1 is MNHEY and CDR2 is SMNVEV (reference sequence). This CDR3 comprises 16 residues. CDR3 in amino acids: CASSLARTSGNYEQYF. CDR3 nucleotide sequence: TGTGCCAGCAGTTTAGCCCGGACTAGCGGTAATTACGAGCAGTACTTC.

V gene TRBV11-3 combines with J gene TRBJ2-7; either TRBD1 or TRBD2 may fit D (5 bases each). The ends were cut back, 3 bases at V and 7 bases at J, with 13 bases in the middle. This CDR3 is 13 amino acids long. In germline, CDR1 is SGHNT, CDR2 YENEEA. In DNA, the CDR3 is TGTGCCAGCAGCTTGGCACTTGGGGGAGAGCAGTACTTC. Translating it yields CASSLALGGEQYF.

V and J are TRBV19 and TRBJ2-3; D may match TRBD1 or TRBD2 (6 bases each). Trimming took 7 bases from V and 6 from J, leaving 14 bases between them. CDR1 and CDR2 from the germline V gene are LNHDA and SQIVND (reference sequence). CDR3 size: 13 residues. The DNA for the CDR3 is TGTGCCAGTAATCCGGGGGCGGGGGATACGCAGTATTTT. As protein: CASNPGAGDTQYF.

This clone showed up just once. The V and J genes are TRBV20-1 and TRBJ2-7; D remains ambiguous. The CDR3 covers 11 residues. Germline CDR1 reads DFQATT; CDR2 reads SNEGSKA (reference sequence). The ends were cut back, 4 bases at V and 5 bases at J, with 9 bases in the middle. The CDR3 is CSAIGPDEQYF. The CDR3 DNA sequence: TGCAGTGCTATCGGGCCCGACGAGCAGTACTTC.

V gene TRBV18 combines with J gene TRBJ1-5, with D possibly matching TRBD1 (5 bases). In germline, CDR1 is KGHSH, CDR2 LQKENI. CDR3 length equals 13 residues. V was cut by 6 bases and J by 5 bases, with 11 bases left in between. The CDR3 nucleotides are TGTGCCAGCTCTAAGGGGCGAGATCAGCCCCAGCATTTT. It codes for CASSKGRDQPQHF.

This clone was detected once. This chain uses TRBV18 with TRBJ1-6; tentatively, D is TRBD1 (6 bases). CDR1 and CDR2 (germline): KGHSH, LQKENI. There are 17 residues in the CDR3. Trimming cost V 6 bases and J 10 bases, with 25 bases left between them. CDR3 residues: CASSPLDSSGGGSPLHF. CDR3 nucleotide sequence: TGTGCCAGCTCGCCCCTGGACAGTTCCGGGGGAGGGTCACCCCTCCACTTT.